This is a list of T cell receptor beta chains from one sample in a study of blood T cells in healthy people across ages. TCRdb re-analysed the 5' RACE reads in MiXCR, keeping a single row per CDR3 protein. Here the sample spans roughly 680,000 distinct CDR3 sequences, under 65% being singletons. The sequencing input was blood. These receptors all come from a woman of 80 years or more in good health. Both conserved end residues are part of each CDR3. D genes are given only for firm matches. A clone size is listed for some rows: how often the clone was seen (once, few, many), or a class if it is expanded.

d_call j_call v_call clone_size cdr3_length cdr3_aa cdr3_nt
. TRBJ1-1 TRBV7-3 . 16 CASSLILGGKNTEAFF TGTGCCAGCAGCTTAATCCTGGGGGGCAAGAACACTGAAGCTTTCTTT
TRBD1 TRBJ1-1 TRBV6-5 many 14 CASRWDSRYTEAFF TGTGCCAGCAGGTGGGACAGCCGGTACACTGAAGCTTTCTTT
. TRBJ2-5 TRBV27 few 13 CASSPDYLGEQYF TGTGCCAGCAGTCCTGACTACCTGGGGGAGCAGTACTTC
TRBD2 TRBJ2-7 TRBV6-2/TRBV6-3 many 15 CASTAPGLAGYEQYF TGTGCCAGCACCGCACCGGGACTAGCGGGATACGAGCAGTACTTC
TRBD2 TRBJ2-7 TRBV10-3 . 14 CAISLGTSGDEQYF TGTGCCATCAGTCTCGGGACTAGCGGGGACGAGCAGTACTTC
TRBD2 TRBJ2-1 TRBV29-1 once 13 CSVESGRADEQFF TGCAGCGTTGAAAGCGGGAGGGCCGATGAGCAGTTCTTC
. TRBJ2-1 TRBV25-1 . 14 CASSGLGVQETQFF TGTGCCAGCAGTGGACTAGGAGTCCAAGAGACCCAGTTCTTC
. TRBJ2-7 TRBV7-2 . 16 CASSLNIASEAYEQYF TGTGCCAGCAGCTTAAATATTGCCTCAGAGGCCTACGAGCAGTACTTC
. TRBJ1-1 TRBV29-1 . 14 CSVGVRGRLTEAFF TGCAGCGTTGGGGTACGGGGACGGCTCACTGAAGCTTTCTTT
TRBD1 TRBJ2-1 TRBV5-1 . 14 CTSSLQGLYNEQFF TGCACCAGCAGCTTACAGGGGCTCTACAATGAGCAGTTCTTC
. TRBJ1-1 TRBV28 . 15 CASVWPTPKGTEAFF TGTGCCAGCGTTTGGCCAACCCCCAAGGGCACTGAAGCTTTCTTT
. TRBJ2-5 TRBV3-1 many 15 CASSQPTGTQETQYF TGTGCCAGCAGCCAACCCACGGGTACCCAAGAGACCCAGTACTTC
. TRBJ2-2 TRBV5-1 . 16 CASSPGVAGLTGELFF TGCGCCAGCAGCCCGGGCGTGGCGGGGCTCACCGGGGAGCTGTTTTTT
TRBD1 TRBJ1-1 TRBV2 . 15 CASRPGTERLRGAFF TGTGCCAGCAGGCCTGGGACAGAGAGATTGCGAGGAGCTTTCTTT
TRBD1 TRBJ2-2 TRBV12-3/TRBV12-4 . 14 CASSGQGYTGELFF TGTGCCAGCAGTGGACAGGGTTACACCGGGGAGCTGTTTTTT
TRBD1 TRBJ1-2 TRBV6-1 few 14 CASSAWTGLYGYTF TGTGCCAGCAGTGCCTGGACAGGCCTCTATGGCTACACCTTC
. TRBJ2-1 TRBV29-1 many 11 CSTLVVAVKFF TGCAGCACACTGGTGGTAGCGGTAAAGTTCTTC
. TRBJ1-1 TRBV4-2 many 15 CASSQASTENTEAFF TGTGCCAGCAGCCAAGCGTCGACAGAGAACACTGAAGCTTTCTTT
TRBD1 TRBJ2-1 TRBV6-5 . 14 CASWRQGAPTEQFF TGTGCCAGCTGGCGACAGGGGGCACCCACCGAGCAGTTCTTC
. TRBJ1-6 TRBV6-5 . 13 CASSDSRQRPLHF TGTGCCAGCAGTGACTCACGCCAGAGGCCCCTCCACTTT
TRBD2 TRBJ2-1 TRBV5-6 . 16 CASSLYAGGSYNEQFF TGTGCCAGCAGCTTGTATGCGGGGGGCTCCTACAATGAGCAGTTCTTC
. TRBJ1-2 TRBV5-1 . 12 CASSLSLDGYTF TGCGCCAGCAGCTTGAGTCTGGACGGCTACACCTTC
TRBD2 TRBJ2-2 TRBV4-2 . 16 CASSPSGTSLPGELFF TGTGCCAGCAGCCCCTCCGGGACTAGCCTCCCCGGGGAGCTGTTTTTT
. TRBJ1-1 TRBV5-5 few 14 CASSFPQRDTEAFF TGTGCCAGCAGCTTCCCCCAGAGGGACACTGAAGCTTTCTTT